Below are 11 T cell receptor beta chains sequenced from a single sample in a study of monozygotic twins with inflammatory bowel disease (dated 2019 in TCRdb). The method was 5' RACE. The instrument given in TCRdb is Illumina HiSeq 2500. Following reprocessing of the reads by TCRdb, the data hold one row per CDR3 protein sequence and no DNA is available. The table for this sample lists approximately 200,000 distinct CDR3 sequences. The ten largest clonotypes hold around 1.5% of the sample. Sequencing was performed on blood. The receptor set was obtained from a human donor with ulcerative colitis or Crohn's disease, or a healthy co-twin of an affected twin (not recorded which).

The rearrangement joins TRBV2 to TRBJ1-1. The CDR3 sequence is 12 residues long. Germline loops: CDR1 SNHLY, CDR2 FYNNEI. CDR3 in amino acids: CASSVGDTEAFF.

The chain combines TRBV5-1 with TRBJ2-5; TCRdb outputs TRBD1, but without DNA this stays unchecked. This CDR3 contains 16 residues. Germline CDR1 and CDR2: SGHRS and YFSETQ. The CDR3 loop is CASSWGQGALTETQYF.

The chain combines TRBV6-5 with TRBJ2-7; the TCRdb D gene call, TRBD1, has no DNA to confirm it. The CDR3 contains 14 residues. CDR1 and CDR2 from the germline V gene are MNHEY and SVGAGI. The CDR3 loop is CASSYSNRAVEQYF.

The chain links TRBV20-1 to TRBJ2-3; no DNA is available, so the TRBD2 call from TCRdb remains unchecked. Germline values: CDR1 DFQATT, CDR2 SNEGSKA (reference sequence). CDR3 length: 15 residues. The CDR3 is CSAKTAGGHADTQYF.

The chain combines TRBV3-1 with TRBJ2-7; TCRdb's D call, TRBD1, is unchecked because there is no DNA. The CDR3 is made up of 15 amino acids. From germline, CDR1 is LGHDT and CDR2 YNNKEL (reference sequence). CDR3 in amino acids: CASSQASGAAYEQYF.

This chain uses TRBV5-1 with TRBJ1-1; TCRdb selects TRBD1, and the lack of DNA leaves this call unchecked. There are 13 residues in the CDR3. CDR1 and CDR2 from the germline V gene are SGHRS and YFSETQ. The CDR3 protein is CASSLEDRGEAFF.

CDR3 sequence reads: CASSLSRGPDTQYF. The chain employs TRBV7-2 and TRBJ2-3; the D call of TRBD1 rests on TCRdb alone, since no DNA is present to check it. Per germline, CDR1 SGHTA and CDR2 FQGNSA. The CDR3 sequence is 14 residues long.

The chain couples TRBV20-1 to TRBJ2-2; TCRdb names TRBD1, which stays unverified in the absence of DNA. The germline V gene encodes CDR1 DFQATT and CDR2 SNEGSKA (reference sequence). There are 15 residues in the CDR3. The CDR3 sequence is CSARGGSTNTGELFF.

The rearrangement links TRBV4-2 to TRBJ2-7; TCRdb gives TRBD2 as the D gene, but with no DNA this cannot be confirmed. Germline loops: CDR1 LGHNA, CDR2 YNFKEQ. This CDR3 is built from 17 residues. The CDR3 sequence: CASSQDLTSGGQYEQYF.

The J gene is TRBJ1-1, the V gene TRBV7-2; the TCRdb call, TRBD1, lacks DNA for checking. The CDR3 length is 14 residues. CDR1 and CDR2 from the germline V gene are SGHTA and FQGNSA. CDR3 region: CASSPQGLDSEAFF.

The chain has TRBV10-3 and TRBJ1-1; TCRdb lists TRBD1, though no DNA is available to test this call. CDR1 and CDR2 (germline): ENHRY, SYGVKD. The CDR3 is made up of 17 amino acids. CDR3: CAISVRGGAFMDTEAFF.